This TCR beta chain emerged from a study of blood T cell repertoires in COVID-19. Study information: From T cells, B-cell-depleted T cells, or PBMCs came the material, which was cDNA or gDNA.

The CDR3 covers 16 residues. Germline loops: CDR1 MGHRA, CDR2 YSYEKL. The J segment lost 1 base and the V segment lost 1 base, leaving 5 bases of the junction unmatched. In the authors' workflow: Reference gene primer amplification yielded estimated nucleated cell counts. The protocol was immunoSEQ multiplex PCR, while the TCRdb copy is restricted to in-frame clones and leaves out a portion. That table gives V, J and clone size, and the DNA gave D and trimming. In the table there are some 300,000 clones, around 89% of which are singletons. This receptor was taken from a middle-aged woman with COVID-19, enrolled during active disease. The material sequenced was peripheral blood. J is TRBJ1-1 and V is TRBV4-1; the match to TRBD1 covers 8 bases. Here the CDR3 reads CASSQVTGAKNTEAFF. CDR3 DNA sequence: TGCGCCAGCAGCCAAGTGACAGGGGCGAAGAACACTGAAGCTTTCTTT.